This TCR beta chain was retrieved from a study of T cells in Graves' hyperthyroidism and ophthalmopathy. Regarding the study as a whole: Most thyroid clonotypes that were expanded above 0.001 also turned up in blood.

Regions amplified from RNA transcripts were the TCR beta CDR3 regions. A first-round RT-PCR of the TCR CDR3 used the HTBI primer set. Using its own MiXCR run on the multiplex PCR reads, TCRdb lists one record per CDR3 protein. The sample lists about 270,000 distinct CDR3 sequences; roughly 15% were seen once. The germline gives CDR1 ENHRY, CDR2 SYGVKD. V lost 4 bases and J lost 8; bases outside the gene matches: 4. This CDR3 has 13 amino acids. This clonotype was recorded at least ten times. Its matching antigen is unknown. Material: blood. The chain has TRBV10-3 and TRBJ2-1; 8 nucleotides match TRBD1. The source is a woman between 50 and 59 years old with Graves' hyperthyroidism that later progressed to Graves' ophthalmopathy. The DNA of the CDR3 is TGTGCCATCAGTGGCCAACAGGGGGATGAGCAGTTCTTC. Translated, it gives CAISGQQGDEQFF.